This is a list of T cell receptor beta chains from one sample in a study of cytomegalovirus exposure and HLA in healthy donors. Sequenced by immunoSEQ multiplex PCR; TCRdb stores in-frame clones only, minus some. Altogether 150,000 or so clones are present, approximately 81% being singletons, with the ten largest covering 0.75% to 0.9%. The sample consisted of PBMCs. These receptors were taken from a young woman in good health and CMV-seronegative. Both conserved end residues are part of each CDR3. D genes are given only for firm matches. Part of the rows lack a size; the others show once, few, many or a class for expanded clones.

CDR3 DNA,CDR3 protein,CDR3 length,V gene,D gene,clone size,J gene
TGTGCCAGTAGTATAGGAGAGCGCCGAAGCTCCTACAATGAGCAGTTCTTC,CASSIGERRSSYNEQFF,17,TRBV19,-,once,TRBJ2-1
TGTGCCTGGAGTCCGCTGGGACTAGCGGACCAAGAGACCCAGTACTTC,CAWSPLGLADQETQYF,16,TRBV30,TRBD2,-,TRBJ2-5
TGTGCCAGCAGCCCCCAGGGTCCCACTGAAGCTTTCTTT,CASSPQGPTEAFF,13,TRBV13,-,-,TRBJ1-1
TGTGCCAGTAGTACGACGTCAGGGAACTCTGGAAACACCATATATTTT,CASSTTSGNSGNTIYF,16,TRBV19,-,few,TRBJ1-3
TGTGCCAGCAGCCCCGGGGGCAATCAGCCCCAGCATTTT,CASSPGGNQPQHF,13,TRBV5-6,-,-,TRBJ1-5
TGTGCCAGCAGTGTTATAGCGGGAGGGCCCAAAAGCTCCTACAATGAGCAGTTCTTC,CASSVIAGGPKSSYNEQFF,19,TRBV6-1,TRBD2,-,TRBJ2-1
TGTGCCAGCTCACCACGGGGGACAGGGGCCGATAACTATGGCTACACCTTC,CASSPRGTGADNYGYTF,17,TRBV18,TRBD1,-,TRBJ1-2
TGTGCCAGCAGTTTATACCAGGTCCCGTCGCGTCGCGAGCAGTACTTC,CASSLYQVPSRREQYF,16,TRBV28,-,once,TRBJ2-7
TGTGCCTGGAGCGGGGGACAGGGCAGTTACACCTTC,CAWSGGQGSYTF,12,TRBV30,TRBD1,few,TRBJ1-2
TGTGCCAGCAGATACAGGGTGACTGAAGCTTTCTTT,CASRYRVTEAFF,12,TRBV28,-,-,TRBJ1-1
TGTGCCAGCAGCTTAGACAGGGGGAGAGGTCAGCCCCAGCATTTT,CASSLDRGRGQPQHF,15,TRBV7-2,TRBD1,-,TRBJ1-5
TGTGCCAGCAGCGTCTCGGGGGTGCCCTACGAGCAGTACTTC,CASSVSGVPYEQYF,14,TRBV9,-,-,TRBJ2-7
TGTGCTAGTGGGGTGGGCGATGGGGCCAACGTCCTGACTTTC,CASGVGDGANVLTF,14,TRBV12-5,-,few,TRBJ2-6
TGTGCCAGCAGTTACCCCGCACAGGGAGTGAGAACTGAAGCTTTCTTT,CASSYPAQGVRTEAFF,16,TRBV6-6,-,once,TRBJ1-1
TGTGCCAGCTCAGCAGGGACATTCCAAGAGACCCAGTACTTC,CASSAGTFQETQYF,14,TRBV18,-,-,TRBJ2-5
TGCGCCAGTTCAACGACAGGGGGGGGTTGCGAGCAGTACTTC,CASSTTGGGCEQYF,14,TRBV5-1,TRBD1,-,TRBJ2-7
TGTGCCAGCAGCTTAACGACGGGGAGCTCCTATAATTCACCCCTCCACTTT,CASSLTTGSSYNSPLHF,17,TRBV7-9,-,-,TRBJ1-6
TGTGCCAGCAGTTTAGGGCGGGAGGGACAGGAGACCCAGTACTTC,CASSLGREGQETQYF,15,TRBV28,TRBD2,-,TRBJ2-5
TGTGCCAGCAGCTTTCGTACACTCCAGGGGGAATACTATGGCTACACCTTC,CASSFRTLQGEYYGYTF,17,TRBV7-9,TRBD1,-,TRBJ1-2
TGTGCCAGTGCTCAGGGGACCACGATTTCCGGCTACACCTTC,CASAQGTTISGYTF,14,TRBV28,-,once,TRBJ1-2
TGTGCCAGCAGCAAGAGCCCAGGACAGGGGGCCGATACGCAGTATTTT,CASSKSPGQGADTQYF,16,TRBV21-1,-,-,TRBJ2-3
TGTGCCAGTACAGATGCGAACACCGGGGAGCTGTTTTTT,CASTDANTGELFF,13,TRBV19,-,-,TRBJ2-2
TGTGCCTACCGGGACTCTATGAGTGACGGGTTGGAGCAGTACTTC,CAYRDSMSDGLEQYF,15,TRBV30,-,-,TRBJ2-7
TGTGCCAGCAGCCCTGGGACTAGCACAGATACGCAGTATTTT,CASSPGTSTDTQYF,14,TRBV9,-,-,TRBJ2-3
TGTGCCATCGAGGGAGGGGTAGTTAGCGGGGGAGACTACGAGCAGTACTTC,CAIEGGVVSGGDYEQYF,17,TRBV2,TRBD2,-,TRBJ2-7
TGCGCCAGCAGCTTGGGTGGGCAGGGCCAAAACATTCAGTACTTC,CASSLGGQGQNIQYF,15,TRBV5-1,-,-,TRBJ2-4
TGTGCCAGCAGTAGGGACAGGGTAACTTTCTTT,CASSRDRVTFF,11,TRBV6-5,TRBD1,-,TRBJ1-1
TGTGCCAGCAGTGAACGCCCAGCGGGGGAGCAGTTCTTC,CASSERPAGEQFF,13,TRBV25-1,TRBD2,-,TRBJ2-1
TGTGCTAGCAGCTTGGTACCGGGAGCCCAAGAGACCCAGTACTTC,CASSLVPGAQETQYF,15,TRBV7-7,-,-,TRBJ2-5
TGCGCCAGCAGCTTGGATGCGGGAGTTGATACGCAGTATTTT,CASSLDAGVDTQYF,14,TRBV5-1,TRBD2,-,TRBJ2-3
TGCGCCAGCAGCCCACTGAGCTCCTACGAGCAGTACTTC,CASSPLSSYEQYF,13,TRBV7-2,-,-,TRBJ2-7
TGTGCCAGCAGCTTGGGACTAGCGGGAGGTCAGAGTGAGCAGTTCTTC,CASSLGLAGGQSEQFF,16,TRBV5-6,TRBD2,-,TRBJ2-1
TGTGCCAGCAGTTTTATTAGTAATCAGCCCCAGCATTTT,CASSFISNQPQHF,13,TRBV28,-,few,TRBJ1-5
TGTGCCCACGGGGAGTCTCAGCCCCAGCATTTT,CAHGESQPQHF,11,TRBV6-1,-,-,TRBJ1-5
TGTGCCAGCAGCCAAACCCAGTGGGGGGGGGAGCAGTACTTC,CASSQTQWGGEQYF,14,TRBV4-2,TRBD2,-,TRBJ2-7
TGTGCCAGCTCACCCCTAGCGGGAGTTGACAATGAGCAGTTCTTC,CASSPLAGVDNEQFF,15,TRBV18,TRBD2,-,TRBJ2-1
TGTGCCAGCAGCAGACAGGGGACCCCCTCTGGAAACACCATATATTTT,CASSRQGTPSGNTIYF,16,TRBV5-4,TRBD1,once,TRBJ1-3
TGTGCCAGCAGCTTGCTGGGGACGGCGCAGGGAGGGACCCAGTACTTC,CASSLLGTAQGGTQYF,16,TRBV5-6,-,-,TRBJ2-5
TGTGCCAGCAGTCGGACTGGTAACAATGAGCAGTTCTTC,CASSRTGNNEQFF,13,TRBV2,-,-,TRBJ2-1
TGTGCCACCAGCAGAGATCCCCTGACTAGCGGGAGGGCCTTACACTCCTACAATGAGCAGTTCTTC,CATSRDPLTSGRALHSYNEQFF,22,TRBV15,TRBD2,-,TRBJ2-1
TGTGCCAGCTCACCGGGGACAGGGGGCTCTGGGGCCAACGTCCTGACTTTC,CASSPGTGGSGANVLTF,17,TRBV18,TRBD1,-,TRBJ2-6